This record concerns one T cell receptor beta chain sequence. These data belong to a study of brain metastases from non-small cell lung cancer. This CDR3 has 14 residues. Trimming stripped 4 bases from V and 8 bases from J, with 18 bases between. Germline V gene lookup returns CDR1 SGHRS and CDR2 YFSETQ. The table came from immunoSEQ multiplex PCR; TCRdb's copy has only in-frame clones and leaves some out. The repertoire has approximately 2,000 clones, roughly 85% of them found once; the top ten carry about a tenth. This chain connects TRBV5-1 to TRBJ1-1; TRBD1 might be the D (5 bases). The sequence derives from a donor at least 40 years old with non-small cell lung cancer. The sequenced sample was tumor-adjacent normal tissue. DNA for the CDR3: TGCGCCAGCAGCCAGGCCTACGGGGCTTTCGAAGCTTTCTTT. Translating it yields CASSQAYGAFEAFF.